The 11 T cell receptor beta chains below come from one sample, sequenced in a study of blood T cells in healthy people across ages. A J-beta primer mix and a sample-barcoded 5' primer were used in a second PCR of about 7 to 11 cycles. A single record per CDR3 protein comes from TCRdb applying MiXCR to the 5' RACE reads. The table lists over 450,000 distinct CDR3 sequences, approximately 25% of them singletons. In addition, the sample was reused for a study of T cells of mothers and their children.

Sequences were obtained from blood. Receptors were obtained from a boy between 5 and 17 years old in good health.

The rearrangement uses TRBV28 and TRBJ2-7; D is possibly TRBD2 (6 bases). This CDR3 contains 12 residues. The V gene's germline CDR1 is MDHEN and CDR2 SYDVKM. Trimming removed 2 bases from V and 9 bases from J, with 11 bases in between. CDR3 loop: CASSLTPEGQYF. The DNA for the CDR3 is TGTGCCAGCAGTTTAACACCGGAGGGGCAGTACTTC.

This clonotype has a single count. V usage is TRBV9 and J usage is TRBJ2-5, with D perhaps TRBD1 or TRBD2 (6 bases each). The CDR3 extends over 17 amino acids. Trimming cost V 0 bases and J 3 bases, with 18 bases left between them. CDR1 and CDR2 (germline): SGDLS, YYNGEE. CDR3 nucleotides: TGTGCCAGCAGCGTAGGGGAACAGGGAGGAGTGGAAGAGACCCAGTACTTC. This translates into CASSVGEQGGVEETQYF.

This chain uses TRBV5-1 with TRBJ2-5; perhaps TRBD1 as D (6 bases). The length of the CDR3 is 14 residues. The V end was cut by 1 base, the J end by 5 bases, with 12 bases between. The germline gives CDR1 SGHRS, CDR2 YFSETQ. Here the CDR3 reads CASSLMGAEETQYF. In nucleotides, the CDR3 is TGCGCCAGCAGCTTGATGGGGGCGGAGGAGACCCAGTACTTC.

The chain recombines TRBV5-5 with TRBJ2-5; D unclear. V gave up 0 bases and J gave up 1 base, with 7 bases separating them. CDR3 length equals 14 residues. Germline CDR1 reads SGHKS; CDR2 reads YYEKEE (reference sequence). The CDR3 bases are TGTGCCAGCAGCTTGGACCGTAGCCAAGAGACCCAGTACTTC. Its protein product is CASSLDRSQETQYF.

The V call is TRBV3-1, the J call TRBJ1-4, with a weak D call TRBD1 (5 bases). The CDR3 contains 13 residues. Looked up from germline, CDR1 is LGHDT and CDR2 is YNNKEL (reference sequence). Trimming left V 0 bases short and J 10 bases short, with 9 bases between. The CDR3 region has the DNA TGTGCCAGCAGCCAAGATCGCAGGGCAAAACTGTTTTTT. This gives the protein CASSQDRRAKLFF.

This CDR3 reads CASSPGHSYEQYF. DNA for the CDR3: TGTGCCAGCAGCCCCGGACACTCCTACGAGCAGTACTTC. V and J are TRBV7-9 and TRBJ2-7, with D possibly matching TRBD1 (5 bases). Germline V lookup: CDR1 SEHNR, CDR2 FQNEAQ (reference sequence). The V end lost 5 bases, the J end lost 0 bases, and 8 bases lay between the germline ends. The CDR3 is 13 residues long. The complete variable domain, with remaining parts taken from reference TRBV7-9 and TRBJ2-7, reads DTGVSQNPRHKITKRGQNVTFRCDPISEHNRLYWYRQTLGQGPEFLTYFQNEAQLEKSRLLSDRFSAERPKGSFSTLEIQRTEQGDSAMYLCASSPGHSYEQYFGPGTRLTVT.

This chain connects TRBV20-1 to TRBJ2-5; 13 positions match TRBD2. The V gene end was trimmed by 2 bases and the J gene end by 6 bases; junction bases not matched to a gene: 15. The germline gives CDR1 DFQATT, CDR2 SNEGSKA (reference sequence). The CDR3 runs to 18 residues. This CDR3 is CSARPAGLAGPKEKTQYF. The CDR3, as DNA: TGCAGTGCTAGACCTGCGGGACTAGCGGGGCCTAAAGAGAAGACCCAGTACTTC.

CDR3 residues: CASSWARADTQYF. CDR3 nucleotides: TGTGCCAGCAGTTGGGCCAGGGCAGATACGCAGTATTTT. This chain connects TRBV12-3 or TRBV12-4 to TRBJ2-3; D possibly corresponds to TRBD1 (5 bases). The V and J ends lost 4 bases and 4 bases respectively, with 9 bases between them. The CDR3 consists of 13 residues.

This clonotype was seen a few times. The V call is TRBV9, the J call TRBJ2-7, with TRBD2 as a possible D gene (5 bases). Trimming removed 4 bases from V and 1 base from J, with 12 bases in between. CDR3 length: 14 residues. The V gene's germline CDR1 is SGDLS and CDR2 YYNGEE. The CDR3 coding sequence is TGTGCCAGCAGCTCCGGGGAGCTTTCCTACGAGCAGTACTTC. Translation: CASSSGELSYEQYF.

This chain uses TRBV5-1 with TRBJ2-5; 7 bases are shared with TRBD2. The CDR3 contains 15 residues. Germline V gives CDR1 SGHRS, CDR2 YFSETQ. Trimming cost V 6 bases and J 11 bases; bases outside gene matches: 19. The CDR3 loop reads CASTHSSGSSYGQYF. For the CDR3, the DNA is TGCGCCAGCACTCACTCTAGCGGAAGCTCCTACGGGCAGTACTTC.

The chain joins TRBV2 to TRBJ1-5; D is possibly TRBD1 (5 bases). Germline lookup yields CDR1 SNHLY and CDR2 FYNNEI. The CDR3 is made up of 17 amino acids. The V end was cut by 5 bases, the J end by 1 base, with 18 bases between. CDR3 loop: CASSFRPAGFSNQPQHF. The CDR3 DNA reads TGTGCCAGCAGTTTCAGGCCGGCAGGGTTCAGCAATCAGCCCCAGCATTTT.